This T cell receptor beta chain was found in a study of shared clonotypes between healthy human individuals. The table came from immunoSEQ multiplex PCR; TCRdb's copy has only in-frame clones and leaves some out. The sample holds some 1,600,000 clones, around 98% seen once. V lost 6 bases, J lost 0 bases, and 14 bases stayed unmatched. CDR1 MDHEN and CDR2 SYDVKM come from the germline V gene. CDR3 size: 19 residues. This clonotype originated in a man aged 25 to 40 in good health. The V gene is TRBV28, the J gene TRBJ1-5; 10 nucleotides agree with TRBD1. Material for sequencing was naive CD4+ T cells sorted from blood. As to subset: CD45RA+ positively selected. This CDR3 is CASSQTYGQGVYSNQPQHF. The CDR3 bases are TGTGCCAGCAGCCAGACCTACGGACAGGGGGTTTATAGCAATCAGCCCCAGCATTTT.